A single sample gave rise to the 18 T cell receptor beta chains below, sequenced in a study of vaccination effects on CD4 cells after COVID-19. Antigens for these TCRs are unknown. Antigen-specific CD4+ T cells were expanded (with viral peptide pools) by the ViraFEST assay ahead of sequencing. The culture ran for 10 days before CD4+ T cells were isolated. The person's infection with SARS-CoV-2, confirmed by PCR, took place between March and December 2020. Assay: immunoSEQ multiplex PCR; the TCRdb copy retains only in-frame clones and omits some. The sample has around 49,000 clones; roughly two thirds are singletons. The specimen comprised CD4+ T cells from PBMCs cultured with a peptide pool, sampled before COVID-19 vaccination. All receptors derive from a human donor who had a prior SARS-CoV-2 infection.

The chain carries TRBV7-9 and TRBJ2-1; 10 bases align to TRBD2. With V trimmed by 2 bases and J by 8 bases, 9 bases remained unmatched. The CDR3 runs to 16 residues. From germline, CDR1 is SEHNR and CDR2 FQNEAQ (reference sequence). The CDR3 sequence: CASSLLGTSGIDEQFF. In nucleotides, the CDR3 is TGTGCCAGCAGCTTACTTGGAACTAGCGGGATCGATGAGCAGTTCTTC.

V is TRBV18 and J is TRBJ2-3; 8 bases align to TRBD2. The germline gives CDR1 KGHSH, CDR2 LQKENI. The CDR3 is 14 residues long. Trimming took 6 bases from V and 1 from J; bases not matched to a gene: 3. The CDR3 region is CASSFSGGTDTQYF. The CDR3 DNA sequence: TGTGCCAGCTCCTTTAGCGGGGGCACAGATACGCAGTATTTT.

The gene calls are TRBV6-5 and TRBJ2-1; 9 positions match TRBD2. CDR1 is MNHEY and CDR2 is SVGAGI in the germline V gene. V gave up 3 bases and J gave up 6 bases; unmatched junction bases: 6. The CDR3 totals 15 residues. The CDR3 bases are TGTGCCAGCAGTTATGGGCTAGCGGGGTCCAATGAGCAGTTCTTC. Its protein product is CASSYGLAGSNEQFF.

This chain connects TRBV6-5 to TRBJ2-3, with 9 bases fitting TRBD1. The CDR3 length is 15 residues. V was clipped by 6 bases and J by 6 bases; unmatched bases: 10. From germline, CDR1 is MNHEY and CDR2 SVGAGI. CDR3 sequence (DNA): TGTGCCAGCAGCTTCGGACAGGGGAGAGTGGATACGCAGTATTTT. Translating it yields CASSFGQGRVDTQYF.

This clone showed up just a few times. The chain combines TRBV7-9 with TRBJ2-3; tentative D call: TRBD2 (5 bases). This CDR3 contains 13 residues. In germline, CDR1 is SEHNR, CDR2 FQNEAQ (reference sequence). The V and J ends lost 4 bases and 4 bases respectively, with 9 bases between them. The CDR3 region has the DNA TGTGCCAGCAGCTCCGGGATCGCAGATACGCAGTATTTT. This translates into CASSSGIADTQYF.

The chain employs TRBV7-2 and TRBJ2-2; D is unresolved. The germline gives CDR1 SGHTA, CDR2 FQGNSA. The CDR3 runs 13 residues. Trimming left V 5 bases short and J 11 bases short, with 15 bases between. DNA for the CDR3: TGTGCCAGCAGCCTCCCCCGCAGAGTAGAGCTGTTTTTT. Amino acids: CASSLPRRVELFF.

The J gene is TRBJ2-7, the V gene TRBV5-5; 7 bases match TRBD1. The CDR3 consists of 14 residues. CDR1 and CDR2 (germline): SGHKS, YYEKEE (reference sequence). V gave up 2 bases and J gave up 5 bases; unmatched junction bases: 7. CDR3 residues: CASSLDRARDEQYF. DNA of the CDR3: TGTGCCAGCAGCTTAGACAGGGCCAGGGACGAGCAGTACTTC.

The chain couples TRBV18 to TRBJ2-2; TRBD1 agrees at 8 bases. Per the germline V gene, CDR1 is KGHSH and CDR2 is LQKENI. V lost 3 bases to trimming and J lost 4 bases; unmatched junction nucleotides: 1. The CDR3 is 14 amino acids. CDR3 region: CASSPRGRTGELFF. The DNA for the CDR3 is TGTGCCAGCTCACCCAGGGGGCGCACCGGGGAGCTGTTTTTT.

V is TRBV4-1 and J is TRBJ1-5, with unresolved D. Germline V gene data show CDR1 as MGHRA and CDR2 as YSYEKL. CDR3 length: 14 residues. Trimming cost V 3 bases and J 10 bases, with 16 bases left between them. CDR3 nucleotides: TGCGCCAGCAGCCATGGTGAGGGAACCCGCCCCCAGCATTTT. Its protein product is CASSHGEGTRPQHF.

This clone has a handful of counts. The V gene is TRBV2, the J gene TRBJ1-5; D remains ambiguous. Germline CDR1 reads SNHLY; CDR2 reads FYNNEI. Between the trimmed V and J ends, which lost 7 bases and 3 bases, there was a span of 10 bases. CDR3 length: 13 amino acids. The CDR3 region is CASNSQNNQPQHF. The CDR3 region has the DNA TGTGCCAGCAACTCCCAAAACAATCAGCCCCAGCATTTT.

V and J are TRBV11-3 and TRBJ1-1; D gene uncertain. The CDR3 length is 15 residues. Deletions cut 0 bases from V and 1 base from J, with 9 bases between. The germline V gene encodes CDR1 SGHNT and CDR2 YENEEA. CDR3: CASSLDESGNTEAFF. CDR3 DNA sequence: TGTGCCAGCAGCTTAGATGAGTCAGGGAACACTGAAGCTTTCTTT.

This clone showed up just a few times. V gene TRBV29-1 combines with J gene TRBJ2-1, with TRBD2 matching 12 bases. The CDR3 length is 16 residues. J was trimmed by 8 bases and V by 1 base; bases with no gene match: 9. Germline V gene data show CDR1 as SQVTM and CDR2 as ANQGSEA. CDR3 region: CSVEVRLAGAVDEQFF. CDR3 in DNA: TGCAGCGTTGAAGTCCGACTAGCGGGAGCCGTCGATGAGCAGTTCTTC.

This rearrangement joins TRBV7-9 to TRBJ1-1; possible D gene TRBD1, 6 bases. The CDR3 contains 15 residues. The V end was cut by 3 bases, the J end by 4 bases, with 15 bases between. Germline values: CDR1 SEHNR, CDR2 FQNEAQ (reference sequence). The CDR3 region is CASSLGGRISTEAFF. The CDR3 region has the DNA TGTGCCAGCAGCTTGGGGGGCCGAATCTCCACTGAAGCTTTCTTT.

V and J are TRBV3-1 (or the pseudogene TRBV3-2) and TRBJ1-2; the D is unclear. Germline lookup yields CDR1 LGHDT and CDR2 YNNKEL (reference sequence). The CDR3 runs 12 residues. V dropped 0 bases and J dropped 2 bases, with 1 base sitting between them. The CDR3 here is CASSQENYGYTF. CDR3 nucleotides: TGTGCCAGCAGCCAAGAGAACTATGGCTACACCTTC.

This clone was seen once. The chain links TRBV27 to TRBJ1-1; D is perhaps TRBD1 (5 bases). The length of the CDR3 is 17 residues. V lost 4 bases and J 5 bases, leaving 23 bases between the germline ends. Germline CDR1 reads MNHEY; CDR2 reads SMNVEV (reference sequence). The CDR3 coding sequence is TGTGCCAGCAGTTCTTCCTGGAACCGGGGGAGAAGAACTGAAGCTTTCTTT. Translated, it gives CASSSSWNRGRRTEAFF.

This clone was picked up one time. The DNA of the CDR3 is TGCGCCAGCAGCTTGGACAGCTACTCTGGAAACACCATATATTTT. Its translation: CASSLDSYSGNTIYF. The chain carries TRBV5-1 and TRBJ1-3; unclear D gene. The CDR3 spans 15 residues. Looked up from germline, CDR1 is SGHRS and CDR2 is YFSETQ. V was cut by 0 bases and J by 0 bases, with 7 bases left in between.

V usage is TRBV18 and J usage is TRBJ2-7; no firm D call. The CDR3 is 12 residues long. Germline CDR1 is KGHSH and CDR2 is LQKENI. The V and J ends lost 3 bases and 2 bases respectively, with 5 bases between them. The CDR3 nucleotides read TGTGCCAGCTCACCCACGCCCTACGAGCAGTACTTC. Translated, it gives CASSPTPYEQYF.

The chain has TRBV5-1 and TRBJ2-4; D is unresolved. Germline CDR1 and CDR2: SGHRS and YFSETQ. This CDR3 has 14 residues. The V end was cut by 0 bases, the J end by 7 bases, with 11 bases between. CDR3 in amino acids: CASSLAPLVNIQYF. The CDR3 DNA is TGCGCCAGCAGCTTGGCCCCCCTTGTCAACATTCAGTACTTC. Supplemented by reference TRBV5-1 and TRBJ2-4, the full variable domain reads KAGVTQTPRYLIKTRGQQVTLSCSPISGHRSVSWYQQTPGQGLQFLFEYFSETQRNKGNFPGRFSGRQFSNSRSEMNVSTLELGDSALYLCASSLAPLVNIQYFGAGTRLSVL.